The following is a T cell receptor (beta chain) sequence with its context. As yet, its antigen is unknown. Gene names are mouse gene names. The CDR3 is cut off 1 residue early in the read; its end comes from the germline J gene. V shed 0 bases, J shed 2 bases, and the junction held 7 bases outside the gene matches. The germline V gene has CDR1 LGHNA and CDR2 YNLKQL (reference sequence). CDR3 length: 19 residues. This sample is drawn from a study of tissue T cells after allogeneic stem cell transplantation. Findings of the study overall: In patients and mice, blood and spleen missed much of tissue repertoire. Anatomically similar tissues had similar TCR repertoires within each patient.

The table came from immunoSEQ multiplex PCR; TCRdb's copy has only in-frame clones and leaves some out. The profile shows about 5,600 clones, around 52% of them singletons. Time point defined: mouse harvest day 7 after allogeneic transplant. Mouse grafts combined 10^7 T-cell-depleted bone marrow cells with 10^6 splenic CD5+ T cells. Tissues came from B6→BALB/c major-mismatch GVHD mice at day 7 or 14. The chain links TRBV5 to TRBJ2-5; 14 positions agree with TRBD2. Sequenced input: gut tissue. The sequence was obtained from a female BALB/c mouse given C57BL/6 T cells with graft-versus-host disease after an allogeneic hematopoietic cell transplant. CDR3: CASSQETGLGGRRQDTQYF. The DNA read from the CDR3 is TGTGCCAGCAGCCAAGAGACGGGACTGGGGGGGCGCCGCCAAGACACCCAGTAC.